The rows below give T cell receptor beta chains drawn from one sample of a study of vaccination and CD4 T cells after COVID-19. TCRdb independently ran MiXCR on the PCR reads; one entry per CDR3 protein. The sample contains under 20,000 distinct CDR3 sequences, around 42% of which appear only once. Their target antigens are unknown. Sequenced here: CD4+ T cells from blood, cultured in vitro, sampled after SARS-CoV-2 vaccination. Receptors were obtained from a human donor who had recovered from COVID-19. The CDR3 runs from the conserved cysteine through the conserved F or W. The order of the fields is V gene, D gene, clone size, J gene, CDR3 DNA, CDR3 protein. A D gene is named only where the DNA matches it firmly. Not all rows give a size; the values are once, few, many and, for expanded clones, a class.

TRBV7-2,TRBD1,NA,TRBJ1-5,TGTGCCAGCAGCCTCCGGACAGGGGATAATCAGCCCCAGCATTTT,CASSLRTGDNQPQHF
TRBV7-2,NA,few,TRBJ1-5,TGTGCCAGCAGCTTAAGGGTCAATCAGCCCCAGCATTTT,CASSLRVNQPQHF
TRBV19,NA,NA,TRBJ1-5,TGTGCCAGTAGTAGCATCTCGAGCAGTAGCAATCAGCCCCAGCATTTT,CASSSISSSSNQPQHF
TRBV6-1,NA,NA,TRBJ1-6,TGTGCCAGCAGTCGGATGGGGGTAATGAGCTCCTATAATTCACCCCTCCACTTT,CASSRMGVMSSYNSPLHF
TRBV6-2/TRBV6-3,TRBD1,NA,TRBJ1-5,TGTGCCAGCAGTTGGACAGGGGCTGAGGATCAGCCCCAGCATTTT,CASSWTGAEDQPQHF
TRBV27,NA,NA,TRBJ2-3,TGTGCCAGCAGTTTCCTAGCTTCCACAGATACGCAGTATTTT,CASSFLASTDTQYF
TRBV6-1,NA,NA,TRBJ1-5,TGTGCCAGCAGTGAAGGGGGAGGTCAGCCCCAGCATTTT,CASSEGGGQPQHF
TRBV15,TRBD2,NA,TRBJ2-1,TGTGCCACCGGACTTGCTAGCGGGAGGCCCACCTACAATGAGCAGTTCTTC,CATGLASGRPTYNEQFF
TRBV28,NA,few,TRBJ1-1,TGTGCCAGCCAAATCCGGGAAACTGAAGCTTTCTTT,CASQIRETEAFF
TRBV5-1,TRBD1,NA,TRBJ2-3,TGCGCCAGCAGCTTGGATGGACAGGGGCTAGATACGCAGTATTTT,CASSLDGQGLDTQYF
TRBV28,TRBD1,few,TRBJ1-6,TGTGCCAGCAGATCAACAGGGGCCCGAGGGGATTCACCCCTCCACTTT,CASRSTGARGDSPLHF